What follows describes a single T cell receptor (beta chain). Its antigen is as yet unknown. Assay used: immunoSEQ multiplex PCR; TCRdb lists only in-frame clones, some missing. Found here are 13,000 or so clones, 65% to 85% of them singletons; the top ten hold 7.4%. The record originates from a study of somatic mutations in cytotoxic T cells in rheumatoid arthritis. At the level of the study: In some cases, T-cell populations stained with V beta antibodies were flow-sorted at nearly 100% purity, and these included V beta1+ cells sequenced for TCRB. Overall study results and limits: Patients with rheumatoid arthritis did not differ significantly from age-matched healthy controls in CD8+ T-cell clonality. Expanded CD8+ clones had unknown antigen targets.

CD4+ cells and CD8+ cells were each obtained through positive magnetic bead selection, and their purity was assessed by flow cytometry. CDR1 is MNHEY, CDR2 SVGAGI, per germline. This CDR3 spans 15 amino acids. V lost 2 bases to trimming and J lost 4 bases; unmatched junction nucleotides: 8. Source material: CD8+ T cells sorted from blood. This TCR derives from an adult with rheumatoid arthritis. This chain joins TRBV6-5 and TRBJ2-7; 7 nucleotides agree with TRBD2. Here the CDR3 reads CASSYGSGGTYEQYF. The CDR3 bases are TGTGCCAGCAGTTACGGGTCGGGGGGAACTTACGAGCAGTACTTC.